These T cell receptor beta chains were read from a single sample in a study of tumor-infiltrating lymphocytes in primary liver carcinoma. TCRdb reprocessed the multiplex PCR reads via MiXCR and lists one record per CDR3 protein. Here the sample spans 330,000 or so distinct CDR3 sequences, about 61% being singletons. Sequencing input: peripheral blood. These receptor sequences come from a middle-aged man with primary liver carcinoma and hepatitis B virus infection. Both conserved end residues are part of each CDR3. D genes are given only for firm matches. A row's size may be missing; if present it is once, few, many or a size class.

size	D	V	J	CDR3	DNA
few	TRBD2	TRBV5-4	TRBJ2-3	CASSGTSGRRSTDTQYF	TGTGCCAGCAGCGGGACTAGCGGGAGGCGAAGCACAGATACGCAGTATTTT
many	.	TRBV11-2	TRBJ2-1	CASSKGHGGQFF	TGTGCCAGCAGCAAAGGACACGGCGGCCAGTTCTTC
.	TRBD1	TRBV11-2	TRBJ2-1	CASSIVRTGGGEQFF	TGTGCTAGCAGCATAGTGAGGACAGGGGGCGGTGAGCAGTTCTTC
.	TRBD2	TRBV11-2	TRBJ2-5	CASSLGLAGVRSGTQYF	TGTGCAAGCAGCTTAGGTCTAGCGGGAGTAAGGAGTGGGACCCAGTACTTC
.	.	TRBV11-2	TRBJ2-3	CASRKDTAGAYTRYF	TGTGCCAGCAGGAAAGATACGGCAGGGGCATATACGCGGTATTTT
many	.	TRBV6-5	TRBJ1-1	CASSYFGGEAFF	TGTGCCAGCAGTTACTTCGGGGGTGAAGCTTTCTTT
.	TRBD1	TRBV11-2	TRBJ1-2	CDSSLISRGQGGHTF	TGTGACAGCAGCTTAATTTCTAGGGGGCAAGGTGGCCACACCTTC
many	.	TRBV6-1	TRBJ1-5	CASSETRQGTVNQPQHF	TGTGCCAGCAGTGAAACCCGACAAGGAACAGTCAATCAGCCCCAGCATTTT
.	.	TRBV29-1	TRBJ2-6	CSVSSTAHGANVLTF	TGCAGTGTTAGTTCGACGGCTCATGGTGCCAACGTCCTGACTTTC
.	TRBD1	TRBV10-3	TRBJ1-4	CAFSRDRPPADEKLFF	TGTGCCTTCAGCCGGGACAGGCCTCCCGCTGATGAAAAACTGTTTTTT
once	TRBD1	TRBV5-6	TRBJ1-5	CASNLEGTGNQPQHF	TGTGCCAGCAACTTGGAGGGGACAGGGAATCAGCCCCAGCATTTT
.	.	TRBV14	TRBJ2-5	CASIQDLGRPETQYF	TGTGCCAGCATCCAAGACCTGGGGAGGCCAGAGACCCAGTACTTC
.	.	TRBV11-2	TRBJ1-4	CASSLEDATSEELFF	TGTGCCAGCAGCTTAGAGGATGCAACTAGTGAAGAACTGTTTTTT
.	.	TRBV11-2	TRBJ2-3	CASSLSHSIDTQYF	TGTGCTAGCAGCTTAAGTCATAGCATAGATACGCAGTATTTT
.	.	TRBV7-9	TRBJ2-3	CASSHPGDNTDTQYF	TGTGCCAGCAGCCACCCTGGTGACAACACAGATACGCAGTATTTT
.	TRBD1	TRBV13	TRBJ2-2	CASSLDRNTGELYF	TGTGCCAGCAGCTTGGACAGGAACACCGGGGAGCTGTATTTT
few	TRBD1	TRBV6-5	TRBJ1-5	CASRLTTGGQPQHF	TGTGCCAGCAGACTCACGACAGGGGGTCAGCCCCAGCATTTT
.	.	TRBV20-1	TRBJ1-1	CSAMGPNLSKAFF	TGCAGTGCTATGGGTCCGAACTTATCAAAGGCTTTCTTT
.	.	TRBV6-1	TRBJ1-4	CASSDSQGRREKLFF	TGTGCCAGCAGTGATAGTCAGGGGAGGCGTGAAAAACTGTTTTTT
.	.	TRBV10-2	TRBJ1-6	CTSSELDKDFSPLHF	TGCACCAGCAGTGAGCTTGACAAGGATTTTTCACCCCTCCACTTT
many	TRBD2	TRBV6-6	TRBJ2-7	CASTTGRPYEQYF	TGTGCCAGCACCACCGGGAGGCCCTACGAGCAGTACTTC
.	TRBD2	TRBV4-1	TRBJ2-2	CASSQGTSGSFGGELLF	TGCGCCAGCAGCCAAGGGACTAGCGGGAGCTTCGGTGGGGAGCTGCTTTTT
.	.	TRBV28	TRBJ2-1	CASSLEGSWTWKVEQFF	TGTGCCAGCAGTTTAGAAGGGTCGTGGACATGGAAGGTGGAGCAGTTCTTC
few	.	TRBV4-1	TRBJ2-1	CASSPRTDYYNEQFF	TGCGCCAGCAGCCCCAGGACTGATTACTACAATGAGCAGTTCTTC
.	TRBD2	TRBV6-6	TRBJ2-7	CASREPSGATYGQYF	TGTGCCAGCAGGGAACCTAGCGGTGCGACCTACGGGCAGTACTTC
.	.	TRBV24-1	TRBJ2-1	CATSDPPRANDQFF	TGTGCCACCAGTGACCCGCCCAGGGCCAATGATCAGTTCTTC
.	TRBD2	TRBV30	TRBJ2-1	CAWESLAGPYNEQFF	TGTGCCTGGGAATCCCTAGCGGGCCCCTACAATGAGCAGTTCTTC
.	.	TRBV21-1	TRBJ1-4	CASSKTGGGEKLFF	TGTGCCAGCAGCAAGACAGGGGGCGGTGAAAAACTGTTTTTT
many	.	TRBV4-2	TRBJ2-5	CASSQELGREETQYF	TGTGCCAGCAGCCAAGAGTTGGGCAGGGAAGAGACCCAGTACTTC
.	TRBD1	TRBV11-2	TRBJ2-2	CASNWDSANTGELFF	TGTGCCAGTAACTGGGACAGCGCGAACACCGGGGAGCTGTTTTTT
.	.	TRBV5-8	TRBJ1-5	CASSLKGVGDQPQHF	TGTGCCAGCAGCTTGAAAGGGGTTGGCGATCAGCCCCAGCATTTT
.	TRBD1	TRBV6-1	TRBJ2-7	CASSDRTGDEQYF	TGTGCCAGCAGTGACCGGACAGGGGACGAGCAGTACTTC
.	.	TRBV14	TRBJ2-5	CASSNPAQETQYF	TGTGCCAGCAGCAATCCGGCCCAAGAGACCCAGTACTTC
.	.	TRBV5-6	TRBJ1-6	CASSLGDSSYNSPLHF	TGTGCCAGCAGCTTGGGCGACAGCTCCTATAATTCACCCCTCCACTTT
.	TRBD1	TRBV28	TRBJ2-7	CASSSTGTGYSYEQYF	TGTGCCAGCAGTTCGACAGGGACAGGGTACTCCTACGAGCAGTACTTC
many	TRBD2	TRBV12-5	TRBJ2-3	CASGFSTLTSGTTDTQYF	TGTGCTAGTGGTTTCTCAACCCTGACTAGCGGGACCACAGATACGCAGTATTTT
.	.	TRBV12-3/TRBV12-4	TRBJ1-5	CASSLWGSGNQPQHF	TGTGCCAGCAGTTTATGGGGGTCGGGCAATCAGCCCCAGCATTTT
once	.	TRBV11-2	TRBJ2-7	CASSFLAYEQYF	TGTGCAAGTAGCTTCTTGGCCTACGAGCAGTACTTC
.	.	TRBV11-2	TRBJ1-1	CASSASVANTEAFF	TGTGCCAGTAGCGCCTCGGTTGCGAACACTGAAGCTTTCTTT
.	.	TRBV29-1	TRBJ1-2	CSVVYVNGYIF	TGCAGCGTTGTCTACGTGAATGGCTACATCTTC
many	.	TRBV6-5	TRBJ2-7	CASSYVGGAEDEQYF	TGTGCCAGCAGTTACGTTGGGGGCGCCGAGGACGAGCAGTACTTC
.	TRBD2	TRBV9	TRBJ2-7	CAGSTGLAYTYEQYF	TGTGCCGGCAGCACCGGACTAGCGTATACCTACGAGCAGTACTTC
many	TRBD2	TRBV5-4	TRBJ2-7	CASSLSGTSLDEQYF	TGTGCCAGCAGTCTCTCCGGGACTAGCCTTGACGAGCAGTACTTC
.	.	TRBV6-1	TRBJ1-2	CSSSELSGLYAF	TGTTCCAGCAGTGAATTGTCCGGCCTTTACGCCTTC
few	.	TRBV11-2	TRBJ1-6	CASSLRLGENSPLHF	TGTGCCAGCAGCTTAAGGCTAGGGGAGAATTCACCCCTCCACTTT
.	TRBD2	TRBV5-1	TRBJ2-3	CASTIGRGDLTDTQYF	TGCGCCAGCACTATCGGGAGGGGGGACCTCACAGATACGCAGTATTTT
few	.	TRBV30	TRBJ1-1	CAWKYGGGTEAFF	TGTGCCTGGAAGTATGGGGGGGGGACTGAAGCTTTCTTT
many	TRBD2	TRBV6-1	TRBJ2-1	CASTVTSGRDNEQFF	TGTGCCAGCACCGTAACTAGCGGGAGGGACAATGAGCAGTTCTTC
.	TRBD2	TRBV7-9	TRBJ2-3	CASGTNGPGTDTQYF	TGTGCCAGCGGGACTAACGGACCTGGCACTGATACGCAGTACTTT
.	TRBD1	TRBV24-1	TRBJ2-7	CATSPGQGAQYF	TGTGCCACCAGCCCGGGACAGGGGGCGCAGTACTTC
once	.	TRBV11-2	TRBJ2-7	CASSLELQFKLFEQYF	TGTGCCAGTAGCTTAGAATTGCAGTTTAAATTGTTCGAGCAGTACTTC